Below, 16 T cell receptor beta chains from the same sample are listed, as sequenced in a study of T cells in Graves' hyperthyroidism and ophthalmopathy (dated by TCRdb to the late 2010s). Library construction relied on multiplex PCR. The reads were generated on an Illumina HiSeq 2000. Amplification of TCR beta CDR3 regions was carried out from RNA transcripts. The first round of RT-PCR for the TCR CDR3 was performed with the HTBI primer set and the Qiagen OneStep RT-PCR kit. The public sequencing data were trimmed at Q25 with fastp and processed into clonotypes with MiXCR by TCRdb, which kept only in-frame beta chains. Every entry covers one CDR3 protein and lists the most common genes and DNA from its rows. The sample includes about 720,000 distinct CDR3 sequences, with around 17% observed a single time. Roughly 8% of the sample is in the top ten clones. Sequencing input: blood. The receptor source for this set is a man younger than 30 with Graves' hyperthyroidism.

This clonotype was counted between two and nine times. This chain uses TRBV9 with TRBJ1-3, with TRBD1 as a possible D gene (5 bases). The germline V and J ends were trimmed by 4 bases and 0 bases, with 11 bases remaining between them. CDR1 is SGDLS, CDR2 YYNGEE, per germline. This CDR3 has 15 amino acids. The CDR3 region has the DNA TGTGCCAGCAGCCGGGCCGGGGCCTCTGGAAACACCATATATTTT. Its translation is CASSRAGASGNTIYF.

This clonotype was counted between two and nine times. The chain employs TRBV12-3 or TRBV12-4 and TRBJ2-1; D gene uncertain. This CDR3 is 13 amino acids long. V lost 3 bases and J 6 bases, leaving 9 bases between the germline ends. CDR3 in amino acids: CASSFGLLNEQFF. The DNA of the CDR3 is TGTGCCAGCAGTTTTGGTCTTCTCAATGAGCAGTTCTTC.

This clonotype occurred a few times. The chain is built from TRBV4-2 and TRBJ2-2, with 7 positions matching TRBD2. The CDR3 runs 15 residues. In germline, CDR1 is LGHNA, CDR2 YNFKEQ. J gave up 5 bases and V 1 base, and 4 bases lay outside the gene matches. CDR3 amino acids: CASSQGGGRTGELFF. Written as DNA, the CDR3 is TGTGCCAGCAGCCAAGGGGGCGGGAGAACCGGGGAGCTGTTTTTT.

This clonotype was seen at least ten times. The chain joins TRBV2 to TRBJ2-4, with 10 bases identical to TRBD1. Germline-derived CDR1 and CDR2 are SNHLY and FYNNEI. With 6 bases clipped from V and 0 bases from J, the junction kept 5 bases outside the gene matches. There are 16 residues in the CDR3. The DNA of the CDR3 is TGTGCCAGCAGGGGGGACAGGGGCCTAGCCAAAAACATTCAGTACTTC. Its protein product is CASRGDRGLAKNIQYF.

This clonotype came up many times. The chain carries TRBV12-3 or TRBV12-4 and TRBJ2-1; 8 nucleotides line up with TRBD1. The CDR3 is 14 residues long. The V segment lost 6 bases and the J segment 6 bases; nucleotides outside the gene matches: 7. CDR3 DNA: TGTGCCAGCAGGGCGGGACAGGATTTCAATGAGCAGTTCTTC. This encodes CASRAGQDFNEQFF.

This clonotype was seen many times. The chain recombines TRBV9 with TRBJ1-1, with D possibly being TRBD1 (5 bases). Trimming removed 3 bases at V and 6 bases at J, with 18 bases between. Germline V lookup: CDR1 SGDLS, CDR2 YYNGEE. CDR3 length equals 15 residues. CDR3 sequence reads: CASSDGAGGEPEAFF. The CDR3 nucleotides read TGTGCCAGCAGCGATGGGGCCGGGGGGGAACCTGAAGCTTTCTTT.

This clonotype was detected a few times. The genes are TRBV12-3 or TRBV12-4 and TRBJ2-7, with 7 bases identical to TRBD2. The CDR3 loop spans 16 amino acids. Trimming at V came to 5 bases and at J to 1 base, leaving 11 bases not matched to a gene. The CDR3, as DNA: TGTGCCAGCAGTCTCAGGACTAGTGATATTTCCTACGAGCAGTACTTC. This sequence encodes CASSLRTSDISYEQYF.

There are a few counts of this clonotype. The CDR3 loop is CASAGKGTASYEQYF. The CDR3 nucleotides read TGTGCCAGCGCCGGGAAGGGAACAGCTTCCTACGAGCAGTACTTC. The chain recombines TRBV12-3 or TRBV12-4 with TRBJ2-7; maybe TRBD2 (5 bases). The germline V and J ends were trimmed by 8 bases and 1 base, with 18 bases remaining between them. The CDR3 spans 15 residues.

As regards this clonotype: A much larger clone differs by one base, so this may be a read error. The chain uses TRBV12-3 or TRBV12-4 and TRBJ2-7; a possible D gene is TRBD2 (6 bases). Trimming stripped 1 base from V and 2 bases from J, with 15 bases between. The CDR3 runs 16 residues. The CDR3 coding sequence is TGTGCCAGCAGTTTAGGTTGGCCTAGGAGGGCCTACGAGCAGTACTTC. Its translation: CASSLGWPRRAYEQYF.

About this clonotype itself: Relative to the germline gene, one junction end is altered; a read error may explain this. V gene TRBV4-1 combines with J gene TRBJ1-1; D unclear. The CDR3 consists of 13 residues. Germline V gives CDR1 MGHRA, CDR2 YSYEKL. The chain's CDR3 is CASSQEANTETFF. The CDR3 coding sequence is TGCGCCAGCAGCCAAGAGGCGAACACTGAAACTTTCTTT.

Concerning this clonotype itself: A much larger clone differs by one base, so this may be a read error. This sequence joins TRBV18 and TRBJ2-5; TRBD1 matches 10 bases. Germline V gene data show CDR1 as KGHSH and CDR2 as LQKENI. The CDR3 loop spans 15 amino acids. CDR3 DNA sequence: TGTTCCAGCTCAGCCCCGGGACAGGGGCGAGAGACCCAGTACTTC. Translated, it gives CSSSAPGQGRETQYF.

This chain connects TRBV11-2 to TRBJ1-1, with D possibly matching TRBD1 (5 bases). V gave up 1 base and J gave up 7 bases, with 13 bases separating them. This CDR3 comprises 14 residues. The germline V gene has CDR1 SGHAT and CDR2 FQNNGV. CDR3 sequence reads: CASSLVRARGEAFF. Here the CDR3 DNA reads TGTGCCAGCAGCTTAGTAAGGGCAAGGGGTGAAGCTTTCTTT.

The genes are TRBV7-8 and TRBJ2-3; the D gene is possibly TRBD2 (5 bases). Trimming removed 1 base at V and 0 bases at J, with 14 bases between. The CDR3 sequence is 17 residues long. Germline loops: CDR1 SGHVS, CDR2 FQNEAQ. The CDR3 spells CASSLELSGKSTDTQYF. The CDR3 bases are TGTGCCAGCAGCTTAGAACTTTCCGGGAAAAGCACAGATACGCAGTATTTT.

This clonotype has a handful of counts. This rearrangement joins TRBV5-6 to TRBJ2-5, with unresolved D. The germline gives CDR1 SGHDT, CDR2 YYEEEE. CDR3 length: 14 amino acids. Deletions cut 5 bases from V and 2 bases from J, with 13 bases between. In DNA, the CDR3 is TGTGCCAGCAGTCCTCGGTGGAGTCAAGAGACCCAGTACTTC. The encoded protein is CASSPRWSQETQYF.

At least ten counts were recorded for this clonotype. The chain couples TRBV28 to TRBJ2-7; tentatively, D is TRBD2 (6 bases). Germline-derived CDR1 and CDR2 are MDHEN and SYDVKM. V was trimmed by 2 bases and J by 3 bases, leaving 11 bases between them. The CDR3 runs 14 residues. As DNA, the CDR3 is TGTGCCAGCAGTTTAGTAGCGGAAGTCTACGAGCAGTACTTC. It codes for CASSLVAEVYEQYF.

This clonotype was counted ten times or more. This chain links TRBV7-9 with TRBJ2-3; TRBD2 matches at 8 bases. The CDR3 consists of 15 residues. Germline values: CDR1 SEHNR, CDR2 FQNEAQ (reference sequence). V lost 6 bases to trimming and J lost 3 bases; unmatched junction nucleotides: 8. CDR3 coding DNA: TGTGCCAGCAGGCCTACAACTAGCGGTACAGATACGCAGTATTTT. It is translated as CASRPTTSGTDTQYF.